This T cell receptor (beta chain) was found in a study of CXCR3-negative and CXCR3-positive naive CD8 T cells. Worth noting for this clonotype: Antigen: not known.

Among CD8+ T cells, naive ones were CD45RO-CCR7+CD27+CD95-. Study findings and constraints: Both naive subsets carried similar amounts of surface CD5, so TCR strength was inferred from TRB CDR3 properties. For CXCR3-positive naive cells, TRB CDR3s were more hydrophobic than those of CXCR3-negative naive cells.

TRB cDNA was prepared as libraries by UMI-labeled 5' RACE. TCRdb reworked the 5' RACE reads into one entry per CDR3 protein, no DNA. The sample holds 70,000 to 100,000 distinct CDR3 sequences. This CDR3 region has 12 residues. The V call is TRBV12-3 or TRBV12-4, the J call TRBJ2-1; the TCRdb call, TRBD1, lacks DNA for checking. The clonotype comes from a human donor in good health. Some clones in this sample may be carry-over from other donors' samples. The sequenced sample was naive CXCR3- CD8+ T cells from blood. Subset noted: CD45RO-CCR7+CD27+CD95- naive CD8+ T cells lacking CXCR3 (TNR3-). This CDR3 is CASSQKGNEQFF.